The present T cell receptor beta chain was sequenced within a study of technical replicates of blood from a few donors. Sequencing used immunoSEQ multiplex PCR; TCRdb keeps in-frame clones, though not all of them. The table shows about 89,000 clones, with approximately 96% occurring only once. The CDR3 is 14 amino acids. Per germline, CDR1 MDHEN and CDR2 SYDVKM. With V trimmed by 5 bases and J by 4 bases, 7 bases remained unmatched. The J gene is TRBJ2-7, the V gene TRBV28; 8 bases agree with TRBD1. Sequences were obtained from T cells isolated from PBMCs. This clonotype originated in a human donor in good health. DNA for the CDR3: TGTGCCAGCAGTACCCCGGGACAGGTATACGAGCAGTACTTC. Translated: CASSTPGQVYEQYF.